A single T cell receptor beta chain is shown here with its context. The data are from a study of T cell responses to AZD1222 COVID-19 vaccine. Study background: Second-dose recipients at about 4 or about 12 weeks were treated as one pooled group.

This CDR3 has 16 residues. V dropped 1 base and J dropped 5 bases, with 17 bases sitting between them. Looked up from germline, CDR1 is LNHDA and CDR2 is SQIVND (reference sequence). TCRdb's copy holds only in-frame clones and misses some; the assay was immunoSEQ multiplex PCR. The table includes about 110,000 clones, approximately 87% detected once. The sequence was obtained from an adult in good health. Sequenced here: peripheral blood, sampled on day 0 of AZD1222 vaccination. This chain joins TRBV19 and TRBJ1-2; possibly TRBD1 for D (5 bases). The CDR3 loop is CASSIVEGLIRYGYTF. The DNA of the CDR3 is TGTGCCAGTAGTATAGTTGAGGGGCTTATTCGATATGGCTACACCTTC.